The clone carrying this TCR beta chain was detected a few times. Antigen specificity is unknown. These data come from a study of T cell repertoires in cytomegalovirus infection. As for the study in general: Selection of CMV epitopes for the study included recently identified HLA-C-restricted and well-studied HLA-B-restricted ones.

Study results and caveats: CMV-specific TCR beta clonotypes restricted by HLA-C dominated the ex vivo response.

TCRdb passed the reads through MiXCR, listing each CDR3 protein once. The sample comprises around 570,000 distinct CDR3 sequences, 40% of which are singletons, and roughly 50% rests with the top ten. CDR1 MNHEY and CDR2 SMNVEV come from the germline V gene (reference sequence). There are 15 residues in the CDR3. V dropped 5 bases and J dropped 4; count of bases not matched to a gene: 9. The J gene is TRBJ1-1, the V gene TRBV27; 8 bases map to TRBD1. The sequencing here drew on cultured PBMCs, taken from culture after CMV antigen stimulation. This sequence originates from a human donor in good health (CMV status not recorded). Some clones in this sample may be carry-over from other donors' samples. The CDR3 sequence is CASSPRQGRGTEAFF. The CDR3 nucleotides read TGTGCCAGCAGTCCACGACAGGGGAGAGGCACTGAAGCTTTCTTT.